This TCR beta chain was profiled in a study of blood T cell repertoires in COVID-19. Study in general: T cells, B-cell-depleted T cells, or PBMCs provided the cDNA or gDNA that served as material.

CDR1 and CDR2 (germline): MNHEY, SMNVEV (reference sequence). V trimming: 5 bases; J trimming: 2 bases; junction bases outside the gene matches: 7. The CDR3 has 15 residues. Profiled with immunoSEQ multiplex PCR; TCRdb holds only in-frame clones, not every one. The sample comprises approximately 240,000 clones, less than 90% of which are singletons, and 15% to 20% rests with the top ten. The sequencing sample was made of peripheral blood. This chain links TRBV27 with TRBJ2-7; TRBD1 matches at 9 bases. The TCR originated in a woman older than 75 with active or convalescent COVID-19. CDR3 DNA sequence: TGTGCCAGCAGTCTAACCGGGACAGGGCCCTACGAGCAGTACTTC. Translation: CASSLTGTGPYEQYF.